This is a list of T cell receptor beta chains from one sample in a study of blood T cell repertoires in COVID-19. The repertoire was sequenced with immunoSEQ multiplex PCR; TCRdb's copy has only in-frame clones and lacks some. The sample yields about 250,000 clones, around 80% seen once. Sequencing used peripheral blood. Receptor source: a man older than 75 with acute or convalescent COVID-19. CDR3s include the opening cysteine and the closing phenylalanine or tryptophan. A D gene is named only where the DNA matches it firmly. The size field is filled for only some rows; it gives once, few, many or a size class.

TGTGCCAGCAGTTACTCGGGACAGTCTCCTAATTCACCCCTCCACTTT,CASSYSGQSPNSPLHF,TRBV27,NA,TRBD1,TRBJ1-6
TGTGCCAGCAGCTTGGCTAGCGGGGAATCGGTGACCCAGTACTTC,CASSLASGESVTQYF,TRBV11-2,NA,TRBD2,TRBJ2-5
TGCAGCGTGGGGGACCGGGACAGGTATTTT,CSVGDRDRYF,TRBV29-1,NA,TRBD1,TRBJ1-3
TGCGCCAGCAGCCAAGATTTCACAGGGAACTATGGCTACACCTTC,CASSQDFTGNYGYTF,TRBV4-1,NA,NA,TRBJ1-2
TGTGCCAGCAGCCCCCCGGACAGGGGCGACAAGACCCAGTACTTC,CASSPPDRGDKTQYF,TRBV7-8,NA,TRBD1,TRBJ2-5
TGTGCCAGCAGCTTAGCGCTTGGACAGGACTTGGGCGGGGATGAAAAACTGTTTTTT,CASSLALGQDLGGDEKLFF,TRBV7-9,NA,TRBD1,TRBJ1-4
TGTGCCTGGAGAGGACAGGGGACGATCTACGAGCAGTACTTC,CAWRGQGTIYEQYF,TRBV30,NA,TRBD1,TRBJ2-7
TGTGCCAGCAGCTGGGCGGGAAGCTCCTACAATGAGCAGTTCTTC,CASSWAGSSYNEQFF,TRBV11-1,once,NA,TRBJ2-1
TGTGCCAGCAGCACTATGGACAGGGATCAGCCCCAGCATTTT,CASSTMDRDQPQHF,TRBV5-5,NA,TRBD1,TRBJ1-5
TGTGCCAGCAGTCCCGGGACACGCCATGAAAAACTGTTTTTT,CASSPGTRHEKLFF,TRBV28,NA,NA,TRBJ1-4
TGTGCCAGCAGCCCTGCTAGAGGCATGAACACTGAAGCTTTCTTT,CASSPARGMNTEAFF,TRBV7-9,NA,NA,TRBJ1-1
TGTGCCAGCAGCTTAGAGGGGATCTTAATGAACACTGAAGCTTTCTTT,CASSLEGILMNTEAFF,TRBV7-8,NA,NA,TRBJ1-1
TGTGCCAGCAGTTTATCCCCCCGGACTAGCGGGAGCGCCCGCACCGGGGAGCTGTTTTTT,CASSLSPRTSGSARTGELFF,TRBV28,NA,TRBD2,TRBJ2-2
TGTGCCAGCGGGGAACAGGGAACCCATTATGGCTACACCTTC,CASGEQGTHYGYTF,TRBV6-5,NA,NA,TRBJ1-2
TGTGCCACCACCGCAGCGGGGAACTACAATGAGCAGTTCTTC,CATTAAGNYNEQFF,TRBV24-1,NA,TRBD2,TRBJ2-1
TGTGCCAGCACCCCTAGGGACTACACCGGGGAGCTGTTTTTT,CASTPRDYTGELFF,TRBV2,NA,NA,TRBJ2-2
TGTGCCACCAGTGACCCTGGGACTAGCGGATACGAGCAGTACTTC,CATSDPGTSGYEQYF,TRBV24-1,NA,TRBD2,TRBJ2-7